What follows are 19 T cell receptor beta chains derived from one specimen sequenced in a study of shared clonotypes between healthy human individuals. TCRdb's copy holds only in-frame clones and misses some; the assay was immunoSEQ multiplex PCR. The data hold roughly 1,000,000 clones, with approximately 78% observed a single time. Material for sequencing was memory CD4+ T cells from PBMCs. Specified subset: CD45RA-negative fraction. The source is a man younger than 30 in good health. Some clones in this sample may be carry-over from other donors' samples.

This clone was detected once. The rearrangement links TRBV25-1 to TRBJ1-1; a weak D match, TRBD1 (5 bases). Germline CDR1 reads MGHDK; CDR2 reads SYGVNS. Trimming shortened V by 3 bases and J by 4 bases, and 12 bases separated the two germline ends. CDR3 length: 14 amino acids. The DNA for the CDR3 is TGTGCCAGCAGTGAGAGGGGATGGGCCACTGAAGCTTTCTTT. This encodes CASSERGWATEAFF. The full variable domain, completed using reference TRBV25-1 and TRBJ1-1, is EADIYQTPRYLVIGTGKKITLECSQTMGHDKMYWYQQDPGMELHLIHYSYGVNSTEKGDLSSESTVSRIRTEHFPLTLESARPSHTSQYLCASSERGWATEAFFGQGTRLTVV.

The rearrangement joins TRBV10-1 to TRBJ2-3, with TRBD1 matching over 9 bases. Trimming took 8 bases from V and 1 from J; bases not matched to a gene: 4. CDR1 is WNHNN, CDR2 SYGVQD, per germline (reference sequence). The CDR3 runs to 14 residues. Here the CDR3 reads CASSRDRGTDTQYF. CDR3 bases: TGCGCCAGCTCACGGGACAGGGGCACAGATACGCAGTATTTT.

The chain has TRBV19 and TRBJ2-7; the match to TRBD2 covers 9 bases. The CDR3 spans 16 residues. Looked up from germline, CDR1 is LNHDA and CDR2 is SQIVND (reference sequence). The V segment lost 5 bases and the J segment 4 bases; nucleotides outside the gene matches: 12. CDR3 bases: TGTGCCAGTAGTTCTGCGGGAGGGCCTGGGTTATACGAGCAGTACTTC. Translating gives CASSSAGGPGLYEQYF.

The chain employs TRBV4-2 and TRBJ2-2; 10 positions agree with TRBD2. CDR3 length equals 20 residues. The V segment lost 3 bases and the J segment 0 bases; nucleotides outside the gene matches: 13. Per germline, CDR1 LGHNA and CDR2 YNFKEQ. The CDR3 region is CASSHTTSGATYTNTGELFF. For the CDR3, the DNA is TGTGCCAGCAGCCACACCACTAGCGGGGCCACTTATACGAACACCGGGGAGCTGTTTTTT.

The chain uses TRBV19 and TRBJ1-5; D gene unclear. Germline CDR1 is LNHDA and CDR2 is SQIVND (reference sequence). V dropped 5 bases and J dropped 0 bases, with 8 bases sitting between them. CDR3 length equals 14 residues. In DNA form, the CDR3 reads TGTGCCAGTAGTTACAAAGATAGCAATCAGCCCCAGCATTTT. As protein: CASSYKDSNQPQHF.

J is TRBJ1-5 and V is TRBV5-1; 7 nucleotides agree with TRBD1. Germline CDR1 SGHRS, CDR2 YFSETQ. After removal of 4 bases from V and 1 base from J, the junction contained 8 bases not matched to a gene. The length of the CDR3 is 16 residues. The CDR3 sequence: CASSPVPGQSNQPQHF. For the CDR3, the DNA is TGCGCCAGCAGCCCAGTCCCGGGACAGAGCAATCAGCCCCAGCATTTT.

This clone has just a few counts. The chain employs TRBV5-1 and TRBJ1-2, with 10 bases lining up with TRBD1. The trim removed 3 bases at V and 3 bases at J, leaving 20 bases unmatched. The CDR3 loop spans 20 amino acids. The germline gives CDR1 SGHRS, CDR2 YFSETQ. The CDR3 region has the DNA TGCGCCAGCAGCTCCCTGAGCTTTGGGACAGGGGATCGGATCGACTATGGCTACACCTTC. It codes for CASSSLSFGTGDRIDYGYTF.

This clone was detected once. The chain employs TRBV29-1 and TRBJ1-1; D may be TRBD1 (6 bases). CDR1 and CDR2 from the germline V gene are SQVTM and ANQGSEA. This CDR3 spans 18 amino acids. The CDR3 protein is CPTGYPSGVGHPHTEAFF. The CDR3 DNA reads as TGCCCTACAGGGTACCCGTCGGGAGTTGGACACCCCCACACTGAAGCTTTCTTT.

This clone was seen ten or more times. Other nucleotide sequences in the sample specify the same CDR3. This chain uses TRBV29-1 with TRBJ1-3; a weak D match, TRBD1 (5 bases). The CDR3 extends over 13 amino acids. Trimming took off 1 base at V and 4 bases at J, with 8 bases between the two ends. Germline lookup yields CDR1 SQVTM and CDR2 ANQGSEA. CDR3 loop: CSVEVGLGNTIYF. The DNA for the CDR3 is TGCAGCGTTGAAGTGGGGCTGGGAAACACCATATATTTT.

This clone was seen once. The CDR3 loop reads CASSLGRDRLAGDNEQFF. The CDR3 DNA follows: TGTGCCAGCAGCTTGGGTCGGGACAGACTAGCGGGCGACAATGAGCAGTTCTTC. J is TRBJ2-1 and V is TRBV7-9; 10 bases line up with TRBD2. The CDR3 spans 18 residues. The V gene's germline CDR1 is SEHNR and CDR2 FQNEAQ (reference sequence). Trimming cost V 3 bases and J 5 bases; bases outside gene matches: 13.

The V call is TRBV4-1, the J call TRBJ1-3; D gene uncertain. CDR1 and CDR2 from the germline V gene are MGHRA and YSYEKL. The CDR3 is made up of 14 amino acids. V shed 1 base and J shed 0 bases, with 4 bases lying between them. The CDR3 DNA reads as TGCGCCAGCAGCCAAGTCCACTCTGGAAACACCATATATTTT. Translation gives CASSQVHSGNTIYF.

The chain recombines TRBV18 with TRBJ2-2, with 7 bases fitting TRBD1. With 3 bases clipped from V and 6 bases from J, the junction kept 10 bases outside the gene matches. From germline, CDR1 is KGHSH and CDR2 LQKENI. This CDR3 contains 16 residues. The CDR3 region is CASSPPGKGAAGELFF. The CDR3 bases are TGTGCCAGCTCACCCCCTGGGAAGGGGGCAGCCGGGGAGCTGTTTTTT.

This rearrangement joins TRBV5-1 to TRBJ1-3; D is uncertain. V shed 0 bases and J shed 0 bases, with 10 bases lying between them. There are 16 residues in the CDR3. Germline V gene lookup returns CDR1 SGHRS and CDR2 YFSETQ. CDR3 nucleotide sequence: TGCGCCAGCAGCTTGGCCGGGCTGGCCTCTGGAAACACCATATATTTT. Its protein product is CASSLAGLASGNTIYF.

The gene calls are TRBV7-2 and TRBJ2-1, with D possibly being TRBD2 (6 bases). Germline assignment: CDR1 SGHTA and CDR2 FQGNSA. This CDR3 is built from 15 residues. The ends were cut back, 5 bases at V and 12 bases at J, with 23 bases in the middle. As DNA, the CDR3 is TGTGCCAGCAGCCCCAGTCCGGGAGCTAAGAAAGGGCAGTTCTTC. It translates to CASSPSPGAKKGQFF.

The J gene is TRBJ2-1, the V gene TRBV28; possibly TRBD1 for D (7 bases). CDR3 length: 16 amino acids. Per germline, CDR1 MDHEN and CDR2 SYDVKM. Trimming left V 7 bases short and J 4 bases short, with 20 bases between. CDR3: CASNPLRDSLYNEQFF. DNA for the CDR3: TGTGCCAGCAACCCCTTGCGGGACAGCCTTTACAATGAGCAGTTCTTC. Full variable domain (remainder filled in from reference TRBV28 and TRBJ2-1): DVKVTQSSRYLVKRTGEKVFLECVQDMDHENMFWYRQDPGLGLRLIYFSYDVKMKEKGDIPEGYSVSREKKERFSLILESASTNQTSMYLCASNPLRDSLYNEQFFGPGTRLTVL.

The V call is TRBV6-1, the J call TRBJ1-2, with 7 bases aligning to TRBD1. Germline V gives CDR1 MNHNS, CDR2 SASEGT. There are 12 residues in the CDR3. V trimming: 4 bases; J trimming: 6 bases; junction bases outside the gene matches: 2. The CDR3 DNA reads TGTGCCAGCAGTGCGACAGGGAATGGCTACACCTTC. Its translation is CASSATGNGYTF.

CDR3 amino acids: CAWSPGGQGLTEAFF. The CDR3 DNA sequence: TGTGCCTGGAGTCCAGGCGGACAGGGGCTTACTGAAGCTTTCTTT. V and J are TRBV30 and TRBJ1-1; TRBD1 matches 9 bases. CDR1 GTSNPN and CDR2 SVGIG come from the germline V gene (reference sequence). Trimming at V came to 2 bases and at J to 5 bases, leaving 9 bases not matched to a gene. This CDR3 has 15 amino acids.

The chain couples TRBV5-1 to TRBJ1-1, with TRBD1 matching 8 bases. Trimming cost V 8 bases and J 4 bases; bases outside gene matches: 10. The CDR3 contains 14 residues. Germline CDR1 SGHRS, CDR2 YFSETQ. The CDR3 DNA follows: TGCGCCAGTAAAGAGCAGGGGGCCTCCACTGAAGCTTTCTTT. It yields the protein CASKEQGASTEAFF.

V is TRBV5-1 and J is TRBJ2-3, with unresolved D. This CDR3 spans 14 amino acids. Germline V gives CDR1 SGHRS, CDR2 YFSETQ. V lost 5 bases and J 3 bases, leaving 13 bases between the germline ends. CDR3 nucleotides: TGCGCCAGCAGGGATGCAAAAGCTACAGATACGCAGTATTTT. Protein product: CASRDAKATDTQYF.